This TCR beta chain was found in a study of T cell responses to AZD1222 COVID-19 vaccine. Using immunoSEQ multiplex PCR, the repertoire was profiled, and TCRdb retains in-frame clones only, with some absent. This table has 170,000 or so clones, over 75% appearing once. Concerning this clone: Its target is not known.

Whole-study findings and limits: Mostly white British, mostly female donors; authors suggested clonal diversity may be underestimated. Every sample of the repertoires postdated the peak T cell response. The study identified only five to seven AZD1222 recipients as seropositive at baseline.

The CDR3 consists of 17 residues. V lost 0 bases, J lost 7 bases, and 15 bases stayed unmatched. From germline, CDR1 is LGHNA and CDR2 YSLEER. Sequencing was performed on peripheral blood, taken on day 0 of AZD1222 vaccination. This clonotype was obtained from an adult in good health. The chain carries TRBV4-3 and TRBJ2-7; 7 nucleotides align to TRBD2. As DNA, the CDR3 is TGCGCCAGCAGCCAAGATTTTTCTGCGGGGGTTGTAGGGGAGCAGTACTTC. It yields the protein CASSQDFSAGVVGEQYF.